This T cell receptor (beta chain) was retrieved from a study of read filtering for tumor transcriptome and immune sequencing. Looking at the study overall: Mean patient age was roughly 66 years, range roughly 47 to 90; some 17 male, roughly 14 female. DNase treatment preceded whole-transcriptome library preparation.

This clonotype was detected ten times or more. Antigen: not known. The study's findings and limits: Even smaller IR-seq throughput identified most shared clonotypes.

From about 400 ng of RNA, a library with molecular barcoded alpha/delta and beta/gamma adaptors was made. TCRdb itself ran the reads through MiXCR, one entry per CDR3 protein. This repertoire shows 75,000 to 95,000 distinct CDR3 sequences, under 25% found once; its top ten account for 11%. V was pared by 0 bases and J by 3 bases, with 4 bases between. Germline CDR1 SGHRS, CDR2 YFSETQ. The CDR3 contains 13 residues. The V and J genes are TRBV5-1 and TRBJ1-5, with D hard to call. This TCR derives from a donor at least 40 years old with multiple myeloma. Sequencing was carried out using a population of CD138-negative cells sorted from bone marrow. The CDR3 DNA follows: TGCGCCAGCAGCTTGGACACCAATCAGCCCCAGCATTTT. Translation gives CASSLDTNQPQHF.